This is a list of T cell receptor beta chains from one sample in a study of blood T cell repertoires in COVID-19. The repertoire was sequenced with immunoSEQ multiplex PCR; TCRdb's copy has only in-frame clones and lacks some. The sample lists more than 350,000 clones; about 86% were seen once. The sample comprised PBMCs or T cells enriched from blood (not recorded which). These receptors were collected from a woman in her forties or fifties who had recovered from COVID-19. The conserved cysteine and the conserved F or W are not part of the CDR3 here.

V	J	CDR3
TRBV6-1	TRBJ1-6	ASSELVAQNSPLH
TRBV5-1	TRBJ2-3	ASSSDRVEDTQY
TRBV6-5	TRBJ1-3	ASSRDRDSGNTIY
TRBV28	TRBJ2-3	ASSLRTGSTDTQY
TRBV5-1	TRBJ2-2	ASSPSRVGPGELF
TRBV29-1	TRBJ1-2	SVDQRGDRSGYT
TRBV11-2	TRBJ2-1	ASSFGVGGGAGDEQF
TRBV19	TRBJ1-2	ASRRDSYGYT
TRBV7-8	TRBJ1-1	ASGDYLGGGITEAF
TRBV19	TRBJ1-5	ASSRQGAGSNQPQH
TRBV19	TRBJ1-6	ASRDRVKNSPLH
TRBV19	TRBJ1-5	ASSIGQGISTPQH
TRBV12-3/TRBV12-4	TRBJ2-1	ASSLTGQGEQF
TRBV5-8	TRBJ1-1	ASSLAGNTEAF
TRBV28	TRBJ1-5	ASSPGQGIRSNQPQH
TRBV6-5	TRBJ1-3	ASSYGLTGLGNTIY
TRBV25-1	TRBJ1-2	ASSKGPSGYT
TRBV4-1	TRBJ2-5	ASSHPRTSGGFRETQY